A single sample gave rise to the 10 T cell receptor beta chains below, sequenced in a study of blood T cells in healthy people across ages. The second PCR ran 7 to 11 cycles with a sample-barcoded 5' primer and J-beta primers. TCRdb processed the 5' RACE reads anew with MiXCR; each CDR3 protein has one entry. The data contain about 1.7 million distinct CDR3 sequences, roughly 28% of them singletons. Sequencing used blood. These receptor sequences come from a woman aged 30 to 39 in good health.

This clonotype was picked up many times. The chain's CDR3 is CASSGTTGSGETQYF. CDR3 coding DNA: TGTGCCAGCAGCGGGACGACAGGGTCCGGTGAGACCCAGTACTTC. V gene TRBV9 combines with J gene TRBJ2-5, with TRBD1 identical over 7 bases. Germline CDR1 is SGDLS and CDR2 is YYNGEE. The trim removed 3 bases at V and 5 bases at J, leaving 10 bases unmatched. The CDR3 totals 15 residues.

The gene calls are TRBV7-2 and TRBJ1-2, with D possibly matching TRBD1 (5 bases). The CDR3 is made up of 14 amino acids. Deletions cut 1 base from V and 7 bases from J, with 13 bases between. The germline V gene encodes CDR1 SGHTA and CDR2 FQGNSA. CDR3 in amino acids: CASSLEAGGPGYTF. The CDR3, as DNA: TGTGCCAGCAGCTTAGAGGCCGGGGGTCCTGGCTACACCTTC.

Of note for this clonotype: The junction differs from germline at one of its ends, possibly a read error. The genes are TRBV5-1 and TRBJ2-3; D may be TRBD1 (6 bases). This CDR3 contains 15 residues. Germline V gives CDR1 SGHRS, CDR2 YFSETQ. This CDR3 is CASSLLGASTDTRYF. The DNA for the CDR3 is TGCGCCAGCAGCTTGTTGGGGGCTAGCACAGATACGCGGTATTTT.

The rearrangement joins TRBV4-3 to TRBJ2-4; tentatively, D is TRBD2 (6 bases). The V gene's germline CDR1 is LGHNA and CDR2 YSLEER. V was shortened by 2 bases and J by 0 bases, with 11 bases between the two germline ends. This CDR3 comprises 16 residues. CDR3 in DNA: TGCGCCAGCAGCCAACATAGCGGACTAGCCAAAAACATTCAGTACTTC. Residues: CASSQHSGLAKNIQYF.

Details on this clonotype: A much larger clone sits a single nucleotide away, making a read error possible. The chain employs TRBV10-3 and TRBJ2-5; 10 bases are shared with TRBD1. The CDR3 runs 12 residues. V trimming: 8 bases; J trimming: 10 bases; junction bases outside the gene matches: 7. Germline values: CDR1 ENHRY, CDR2 SYGVKD. The CDR3 DNA sequence: TGTGCCATCGGTGGGACAGGGGTGGACCAGTACTTC. Protein: CAIGGTGVDQYF.

This clonotype was counted a few times. The CDR3 coding sequence is TGTGCCAGCAGCTTCACCGGGACGATGGTTCGGCATGAGCAGTTCTTC. This translates into CASSFTGTMVRHEQFF. The J gene is TRBJ2-1, the V gene TRBV7-2; either TRBD1 or TRBD2 may fit D (5 bases each). V shed 3 bases and J shed 8 bases, with 20 bases lying between them. The CDR3 loop spans 16 amino acids. The germline gives CDR1 SGHTA, CDR2 FQGNSA.

This clonotype was observed many times. This chain uses TRBV10-3 with TRBJ1-1; TRBD1 is a possible D gene (5 bases). Between the trimmed V and J ends, which lost 8 bases and 0 bases, there was a span of 10 bases. Looked up from germline, CDR1 is ENHRY and CDR2 is SYGVKD. The CDR3 consists of 13 residues. The CDR3 DNA reads as TGTGCCATCGGAAAGGACATGAACACTGAAGCTTTCTTT. Protein sequence: CAIGKDMNTEAFF.

The CDR3: CSVPPALRKEQFF. The CDR3 coding sequence is TGCAGCGTTCCCCCGGCCCTTAGGAAGGAGCAGTTCTTC. V usage is TRBV29-1 and J usage is TRBJ2-1; D is unclear. Germline V gives CDR1 SQVTM, CDR2 ANQGSEA. The V end was cut by 5 bases, the J end by 10 bases, with 18 bases between. This CDR3 comprises 13 residues.

This chain uses TRBV20-1 with TRBJ2-1, with 8 bases fitting TRBD2. CDR1 and CDR2 (germline): DFQATT, SNEGSKA (reference sequence). The V gene end was trimmed by 3 bases and the J gene end by 6 bases; junction bases not matched to a gene: 7. The CDR3 runs 14 residues. The CDR3 reads CSASERELANEQFF. CDR3 bases: TGCAGTGCTAGCGAGCGGGAGTTGGCCAATGAGCAGTTCTTC.

The rearrangement links TRBV4-1 to TRBJ2-2; 15 bases align to TRBD2. The CDR3 runs to 20 residues. V gave up 3 bases and J gave up 4 bases; unmatched junction bases: 12. Per germline, CDR1 MGHRA and CDR2 YSYEKL. The CDR3 sequence: CASSQGIGLAGGLGTGELFF. The CDR3 nucleotides are TGCGCCAGCAGCCAGGGAATTGGACTAGCGGGGGGGCTGGGCACCGGGGAGCTGTTTTTT.